The 9 T cell receptor beta chains below were found in one sample sequenced in a study of blood T cell repertoires in COVID-19. Measured with immunoSEQ multiplex PCR; TCRdb has only the in-frame clones, and not every one. The sample comprises about 58,000 clones, roughly 84% of which are singletons, and approximately 8.9% rests with the top ten. What was sequenced was peripheral blood. The receptors were gathered from a man older than 75 with COVID-19, enrolled during active disease.

Details on this clone: The junction departs from germline at one end; a sequencing error may be responsible. The chain joins TRBV5-1 to TRBJ1-2; D is undetermined. Germline values: CDR1 SGHRS, CDR2 YFSETQ. The CDR3 is 13 residues long. For the CDR3, the DNA is TGCGCCAGCAGCTGGAACAGCCGCTATGGCTGCACCTTC. Its protein is CASSWNSRYGCTF.

The chain recombines TRBV2 with TRBJ1-1; D not certain. Germline V gives CDR1 SNHLY, CDR2 FYNNEI. CDR3 length equals 11 residues. Trimming cost V 1 base and J 9 bases, with 6 bases left between them. The CDR3 protein is CASSEGAKAFF. In nucleotides, the CDR3 is TGTGCCAGCAGTGAAGGGGCAAAAGCTTTCTTT.

This chain connects TRBV19 to TRBJ2-1; D gene uncertain. CDR3 length: 13 amino acids. Trimming took off 10 bases at V and 0 bases at J, with 10 bases between the two ends. The germline CDR1 and CDR2 sequences are LNHDA and SQIVND (reference sequence). In DNA form, the CDR3 reads TGTGCCACAGAGGCCCACTCCTACAATGAGCAGTTCTTC. Translated: CATEAHSYNEQFF.

The chain recombines TRBV27 with TRBJ2-1; no definite D call. The CDR3 is 14 residues long. V was pared by 5 bases and J by 0 bases, with 8 bases between. Germline loops: CDR1 MNHEY, CDR2 SMNVEV (reference sequence). DNA of the CDR3: TGTGCCAGCAGTCGGCAGGTCTCCTACAATGAGCAGTTCTTC. This gives the protein CASSRQVSYNEQFF.

This chain connects TRBV11-2 to TRBJ1-1, with 7 nucleotides matching TRBD1. Germline V gene data show CDR1 as SGHAT and CDR2 as FQNNGV. The CDR3 spans 14 residues. V lost 3 bases, J lost 0 bases, and 1 base stayed unmatched. The CDR3: CASSLTGMNTEAFF. CDR3 in DNA: TGTGCCAGCAGCTTGACAGGGATGAACACTGAAGCTTTCTTT.

The chain carries TRBV19 and TRBJ1-2; D is uncertain. Trimming removed 3 bases at V and 4 bases at J, with 15 bases between. This CDR3 has 15 residues. Germline values: CDR1 LNHDA, CDR2 SQIVND (reference sequence). The CDR3 loop is CASSIKRQAIYGYTF. In nucleotides, the CDR3 is TGTGCCAGTAGTATCAAGCGGCAGGCGATCTATGGCTACACCTTC.

This chain uses TRBV4-2 with TRBJ2-3; D unclear. CDR1 LGHNA and CDR2 YNFKEQ come from the germline V gene. V lost 1 base to trimming and J lost 3 bases, with 14 bases between them. CDR3 length: 16 amino acids. Written as DNA, the CDR3 is TGTGCCAGCAGCCAAGGGTCCCCCAGAGGAACAGATACGCAGTATTTT. Its translation is CASSQGSPRGTDTQYF.

This clone was seen once. DNA for the CDR3: TGTGCCAGCAGTGTTGCCCTAAGACAGATCCCTACCTACGAGCAGTACGTC. Translated: CASSVALRQIPTYEQYV. The V and J genes are TRBV6-1 and TRBJ2-7; TRBD1 might be the D (5 bases). The CDR3 runs to 17 residues. V lost 4 bases and J lost 2, with 21 bases in between. Germline V gives CDR1 MNHNS, CDR2 SASEGT.

This clone was seen more than once but under ten times. The chain recombines TRBV13 with TRBJ1-1; 8 bases agree with TRBD1. The CDR3 runs to 13 residues. The V and J ends lost 5 bases and 5 bases, in that order; junction bases with no gene match: 4. From germline, CDR1 is PRHDT and CDR2 FYEKMQ (reference sequence). The chain's CDR3 is CASSRTGRTEAFF. The CDR3 DNA sequence: TGTGCCAGCAGCCGGACAGGGAGAACTGAAGCTTTCTTT. The full variable domain, its missing parts supplied by reference TRBV13 and TRBJ1-1, is AAGVIQSPRHLIKEKRETATLKCYPIPRHDTVYWYQQGPGQDPQFLISFYEKMQSDKGSIPDRFSAQQFSDYHSELNMSSLELGDSALYFCASSRTGRTEAFFGQGTRLTVV.